The clone carrying this TCR beta chain has more than one count but fewer than ten. Both TRBC1 and TRBC2 were covered by a beta constant-region primer of two equimolar oligonucleotides. Four rounds of PCR amplified the ligated cDNA using nested alpha and beta constant-region primers plus SP2. TCRdb itself ran the UMI-ligation and nested PCR reads through MiXCR, one entry per CDR3 protein. The profile covers 95,000 to 150,000 distinct CDR3 sequences, with 36% appearing a single time and 0.9% taken by the ten largest. This sample was taken from a study of naive and memory T cell subsets. This CDR3 is 12 amino acids long. CDR1 is SEHNR, CDR2 FQNEAQ, per germline (reference sequence). Trimming took off 3 bases at V and 9 bases at J, with 9 bases between the two ends.

The rearrangement joins TRBV7-9 to TRBJ2-1; no reliable D call. Sequencing was performed on central memory CD4+ T cells from blood. The sequence derives from a human donor in good health. CDR3 loop: CASSFSESEQFF. The CDR3, as DNA: TGTGCCAGCAGCTTCTCGGAATCTGAGCAGTTCTTC.